The sequence of this T cell receptor beta chain was determined in a study of metastatic and nonmetastatic thyroid tumors. Study-level information: Comparative analysis of repertoires was undertaken across blood and tumor or nodule tissue obtained from malignant and benign thyroid patients. Study results and limitations: Reports indicated that malignant thyroid tumors showed significantly higher TCR beta diversity than benign nodules did, in blood and tumor.

Before thyroid surgery, none of the patients had received any treatment. Authors' methods: The study's classifier, a distant-metastasis tool for papillary thyroid cancer, was built using CDR3 differences across clinicopathological groups. TCRdb recomputed clones from the PCR reads via MiXCR. Here the V and J calls rest on TCRdb's processing, not on the authors' analysis. Of several thousand clones in the sample, roughly 14% were seen once. V was pared by 3 bases and J by 4 bases, with 13 bases between. The CDR3 contains 15 residues. As regards this clone: The antigen is undetermined.

Sequencing was done on a sample of blood. V is TRBV12-3 or TRBV12-4 and J is TRBJ1-3; D is perhaps TRBD1 (6 bases). This sequence originates from a female donor with papillary thyroid cancer or a benign thyroid nodule (not recorded which). Some clones in this sample may be carry-over from other donors' samples. The CDR3 region has the DNA TGTGCCAGCAGTTTTGCGGCAGGGGAGGGAAACACCATATATTTT. Translating it yields CASSFAAGEGNTIYF.